This T cell receptor beta chain comes out of a study of cytomegalovirus exposure and HLA in healthy donors. Study information: Across roughly 400 genotyped donors, roughly 85% landed in the Caucasian-associated ancestry cluster. Notes on the study in general: Fewer N-insertions than the roughly 670-donor mean were reportedly shown by an Asian-associated ancestry cluster in a later analysis. 16,951 TCR beta sequences were associated with HLA alleles at 0.05 false discovery rate in a later analysis. The study flagged some 180 TCR beta chains as cytomegalovirus-associated.

The germline V gene encodes CDR1 MNHEY and CDR2 SVGAGI. The CDR3 covers 14 residues. The V segment lost 2 bases and the J segment 10 bases; nucleotides outside the gene matches: 9. About this clone itself: Its antigen is still unknown.

Primers included in the PCR were 60 Vbeta and 13 Jbeta primers. TCRdb keeps only in-frame clones here, not all; method: immunoSEQ multiplex PCR. Among 150,000 to 200,000 clones listed, approximately 84% were seen once. The receptor was derived from a boy aged 5-17 years in good health and CMV-seronegative. The genes are TRBV6-5 and TRBJ2-3; 7 bases align to TRBD1. Material for sequencing was PBMCs. This chain's CDR3 is CASSYQKDREPQYF. DNA for the CDR3: TGTGCCAGCAGTTACCAAAAAGACAGGGAGCCGCAGTATTTT.